This T cell receptor beta chain appears in the sequencing data of a study of control samples from healthy donors and cancer patients. Using immunoSEQ multiplex PCR, the repertoire was profiled, and TCRdb retains in-frame clones only, with some absent. In the table there are 50,000 to 65,000 clones, roughly 90% of which are singletons. Per the germline V gene, CDR1 is GTSNPN and CDR2 is SVGIG (reference sequence). Trimming cost V 4 bases and J 9 bases, with 24 bases left between them. The CDR3 has 15 amino acids. The rearrangement uses TRBV30 and TRBJ1-2; TRBD1 is a possible D gene (6 bases). Sequenced input: PBMCs. The TCR originated in a man in his thirties or forties with colorectal cancer. As DNA, the CDR3 is TGTGCCTGGAACGATATATCGGGACACGGCGCGAGCTACACCTTC. It specifies CAWNDISGHGASYTF.